This T cell receptor (beta chain) derives from a study of beta chain features in type 1 diabetes. Study as a whole: On cell yields, gender and age, patients and healthy donors were similar.

The sequenced template was cDNA made from the entire isolated RNA. Sequencing used immunoSEQ multiplex PCR; TCRdb keeps in-frame clones, though not all of them. This sample has under 250,000 clones; 27% occur once, and the top ten carry more than 3%. This clonotype was sampled from a man younger than 40 in good health. The material sequenced was central memory CD4+ T cells from blood.

The CDR3, as DNA: TGCGCCAGCAGCCAAGGGGTAGGCCCCACTGAAGCTTTCTTT. Translating it yields CASSQGVGPTEAFF. The rearrangement links TRBV4-1 to TRBJ1-1; D gene unclear. The CDR3 has 14 residues. With 1 base removed from V and 4 bases from J, the gap between germline ends came to 10 bases. Per the germline V gene, CDR1 is MGHRA and CDR2 is YSYEKL.